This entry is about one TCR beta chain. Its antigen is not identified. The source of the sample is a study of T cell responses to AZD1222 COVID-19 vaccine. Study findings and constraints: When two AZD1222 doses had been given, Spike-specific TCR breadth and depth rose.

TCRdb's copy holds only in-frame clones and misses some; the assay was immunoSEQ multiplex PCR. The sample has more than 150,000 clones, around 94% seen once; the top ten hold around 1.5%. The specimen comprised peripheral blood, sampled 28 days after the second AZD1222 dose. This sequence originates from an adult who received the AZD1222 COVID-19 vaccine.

The CDR3 is CASSQVGKYSSGSWSYEQYF. Here the CDR3 DNA reads TGCGCCAGCAGTCAAGTAGGTAAGTATTCTAGCGGGAGTTGGTCCTACGAGCAGTACTTC. J is TRBJ2-7 and V is TRBV23-1, with 10 bases lining up with TRBD2. TRBV23-1 is an ORF; its function is uncertain. CDR3 length: 20 residues. With V trimmed by 2 bases and J by 1 base, 17 bases remained unmatched.